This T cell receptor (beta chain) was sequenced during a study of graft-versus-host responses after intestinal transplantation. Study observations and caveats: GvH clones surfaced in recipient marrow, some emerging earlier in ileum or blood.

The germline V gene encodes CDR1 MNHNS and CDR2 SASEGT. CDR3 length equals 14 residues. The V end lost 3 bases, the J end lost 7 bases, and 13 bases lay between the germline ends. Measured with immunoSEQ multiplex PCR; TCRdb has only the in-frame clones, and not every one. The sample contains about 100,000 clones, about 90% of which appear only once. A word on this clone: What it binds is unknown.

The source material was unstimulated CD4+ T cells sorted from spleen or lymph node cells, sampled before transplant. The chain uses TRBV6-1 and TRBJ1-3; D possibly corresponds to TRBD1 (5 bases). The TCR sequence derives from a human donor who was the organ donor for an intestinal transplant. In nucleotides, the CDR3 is TGTGCCAGCAGTGATATGGGACTTGGGAACACCATATATTTT. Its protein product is CASSDMGLGNTIYF.